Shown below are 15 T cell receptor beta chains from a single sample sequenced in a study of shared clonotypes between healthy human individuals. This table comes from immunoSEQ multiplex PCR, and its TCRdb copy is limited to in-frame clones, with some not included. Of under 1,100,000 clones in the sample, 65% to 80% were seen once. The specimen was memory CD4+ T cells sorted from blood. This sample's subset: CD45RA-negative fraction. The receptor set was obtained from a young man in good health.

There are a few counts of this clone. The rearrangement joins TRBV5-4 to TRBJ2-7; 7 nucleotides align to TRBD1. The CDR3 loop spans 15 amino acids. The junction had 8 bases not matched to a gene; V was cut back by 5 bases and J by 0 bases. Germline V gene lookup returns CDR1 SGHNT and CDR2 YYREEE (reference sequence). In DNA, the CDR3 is TGTGCCAGCAGACGCGACAGGGCTAGCTCCTACGAGCAGTACTTC. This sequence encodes CASRRDRASSYEQYF.

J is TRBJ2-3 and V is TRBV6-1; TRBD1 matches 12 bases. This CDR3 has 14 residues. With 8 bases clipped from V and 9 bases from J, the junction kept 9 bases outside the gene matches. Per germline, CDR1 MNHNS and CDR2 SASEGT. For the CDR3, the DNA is TGTGCCAGCCATGGGACAGGGGGCGAGAGAACGCAGTATTTT. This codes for CASHGTGGERTQYF.

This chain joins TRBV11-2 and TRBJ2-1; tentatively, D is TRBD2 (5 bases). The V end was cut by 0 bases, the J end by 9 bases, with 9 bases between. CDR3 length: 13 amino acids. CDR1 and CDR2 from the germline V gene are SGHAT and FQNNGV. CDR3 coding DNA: TGTGCCAGCAGCTTAGATTTTGGAGGTGAGCAGTTCTTC. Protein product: CASSLDFGGEQFF.

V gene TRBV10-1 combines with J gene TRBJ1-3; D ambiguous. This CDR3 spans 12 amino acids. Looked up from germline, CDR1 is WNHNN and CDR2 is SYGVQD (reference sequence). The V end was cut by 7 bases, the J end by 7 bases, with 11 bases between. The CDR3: CASNGQRNTIYF. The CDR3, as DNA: TGCGCCAGCAATGGGCAAAGGAACACCATATATTTT.

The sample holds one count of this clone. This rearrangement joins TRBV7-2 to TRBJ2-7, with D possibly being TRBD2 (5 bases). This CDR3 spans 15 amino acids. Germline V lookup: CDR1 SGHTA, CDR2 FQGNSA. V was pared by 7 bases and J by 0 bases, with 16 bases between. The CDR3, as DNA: TGTGCCAGCACCCCCCGGGGATACAGCTCCTACGAGCAGTACTTC. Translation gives CASTPRGYSSYEQYF.

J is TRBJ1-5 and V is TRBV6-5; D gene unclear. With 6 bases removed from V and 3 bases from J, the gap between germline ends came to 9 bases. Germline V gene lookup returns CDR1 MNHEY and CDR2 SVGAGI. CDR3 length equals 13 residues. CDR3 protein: CASSRTNNQPQHF. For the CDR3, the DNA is TGTGCCAGCAGCAGGACGAACAATCAGCCCCAGCATTTT.

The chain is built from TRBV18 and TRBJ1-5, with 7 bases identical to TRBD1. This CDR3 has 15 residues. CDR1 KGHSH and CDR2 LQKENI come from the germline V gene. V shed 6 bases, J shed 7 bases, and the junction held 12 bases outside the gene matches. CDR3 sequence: CASSRNQGDAQPQHF. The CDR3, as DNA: TGTGCCAGCTCCCGAAACCAGGGGGACGCCCAGCCCCAGCATTTT.

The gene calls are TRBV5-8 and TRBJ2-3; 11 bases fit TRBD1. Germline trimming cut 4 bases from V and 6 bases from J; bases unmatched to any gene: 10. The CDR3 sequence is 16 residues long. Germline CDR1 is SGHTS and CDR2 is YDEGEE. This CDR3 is CASSVGTGGPRDTQYF. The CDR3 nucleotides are TGTGCCAGCAGCGTCGGGACAGGGGGGCCGAGGGATACGCAGTATTTT.

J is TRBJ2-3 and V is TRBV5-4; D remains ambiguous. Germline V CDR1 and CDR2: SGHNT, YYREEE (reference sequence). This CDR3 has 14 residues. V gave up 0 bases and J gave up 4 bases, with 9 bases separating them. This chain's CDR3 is CASSLVAVPDTQYF. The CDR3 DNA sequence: TGTGCCAGCAGCTTGGTTGCGGTCCCAGATACGCAGTATTTT.

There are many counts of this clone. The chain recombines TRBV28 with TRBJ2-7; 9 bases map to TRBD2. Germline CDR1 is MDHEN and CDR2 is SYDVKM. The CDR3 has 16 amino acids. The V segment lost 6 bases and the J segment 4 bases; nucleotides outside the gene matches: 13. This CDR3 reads CASSLPAGGVGYEQYF. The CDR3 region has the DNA TGTGCCAGCAGCCTTCCAGCGGGAGGTGTGGGTTACGAGCAGTACTTC.

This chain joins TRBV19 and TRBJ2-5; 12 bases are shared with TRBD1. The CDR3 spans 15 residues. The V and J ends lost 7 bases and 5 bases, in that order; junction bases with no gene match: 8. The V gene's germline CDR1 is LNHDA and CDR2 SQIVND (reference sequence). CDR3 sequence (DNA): TGTGCCAGTAACCCGGGACAGGGGGCTTGGGAGACCCAGTACTTC. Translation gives CASNPGQGAWETQYF. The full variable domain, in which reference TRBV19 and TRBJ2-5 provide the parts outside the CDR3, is DGGITQSPKYLFRKEGQNVTLSCEQNLNHDAMYWYRQDPGQGLRLIYYSQIVNDFQKGDIAEGYSVSREKKESFPLTVTSAQKNPTAFYLCASNPGQGAWETQYFGPGTRLLVL.

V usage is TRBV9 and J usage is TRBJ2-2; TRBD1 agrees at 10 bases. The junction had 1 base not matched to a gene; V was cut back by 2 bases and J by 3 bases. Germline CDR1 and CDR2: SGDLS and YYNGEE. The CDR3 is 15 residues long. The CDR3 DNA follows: TGTGCCAGCAGCGTTGGGACAGGGGACACCGGGGAGCTGTTTTTT. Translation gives CASSVGTGDTGELFF.

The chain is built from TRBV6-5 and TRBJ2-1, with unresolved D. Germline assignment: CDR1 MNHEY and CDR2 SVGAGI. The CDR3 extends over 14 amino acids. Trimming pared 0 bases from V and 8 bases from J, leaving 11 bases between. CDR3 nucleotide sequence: TGTGCCAGCAGTTACTCTTTCGGGCTACATGAGCAGTTCTTC. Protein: CASSYSFGLHEQFF.

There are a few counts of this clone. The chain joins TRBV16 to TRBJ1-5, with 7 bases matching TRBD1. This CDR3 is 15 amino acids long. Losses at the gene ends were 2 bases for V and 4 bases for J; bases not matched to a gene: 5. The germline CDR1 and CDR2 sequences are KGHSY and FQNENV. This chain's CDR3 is CASSQRDRHNQPQHF. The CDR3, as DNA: TGTGCCAGCAGCCAAAGGGACAGACATAATCAGCCCCAGCATTTT.

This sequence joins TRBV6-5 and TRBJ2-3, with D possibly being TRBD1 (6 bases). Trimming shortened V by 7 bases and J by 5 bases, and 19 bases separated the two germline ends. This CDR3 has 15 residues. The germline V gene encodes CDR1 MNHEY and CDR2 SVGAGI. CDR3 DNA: TGTGCCAGCAAAATCGAGGGGGATTGGGGAGATACGCAGTATTTT. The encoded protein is CASKIEGDWGDTQYF.